This paragraph covers one T cell receptor (beta chain) sequence. Germline-derived CDR1 and CDR2 are MNHEY and SVGAGI. The CDR3 is 16 amino acids. These data come from a study of monozygotic twins with inflammatory bowel disease. Total RNA from whole blood was isolated with no T cell sorting. TCRdb reprocessed the 5' RACE reads and reports one entry per CDR3 protein, with no DNA. This table holds about 380,000 distinct CDR3 sequences. The V call is TRBV6-5, the J call TRBJ1-2. This sequence originates from a human donor with ulcerative colitis or Crohn's disease, or a healthy co-twin of an affected twin (not recorded which). What was sequenced was blood. The CDR3 reads CASSYSGSRPNYGYTF.